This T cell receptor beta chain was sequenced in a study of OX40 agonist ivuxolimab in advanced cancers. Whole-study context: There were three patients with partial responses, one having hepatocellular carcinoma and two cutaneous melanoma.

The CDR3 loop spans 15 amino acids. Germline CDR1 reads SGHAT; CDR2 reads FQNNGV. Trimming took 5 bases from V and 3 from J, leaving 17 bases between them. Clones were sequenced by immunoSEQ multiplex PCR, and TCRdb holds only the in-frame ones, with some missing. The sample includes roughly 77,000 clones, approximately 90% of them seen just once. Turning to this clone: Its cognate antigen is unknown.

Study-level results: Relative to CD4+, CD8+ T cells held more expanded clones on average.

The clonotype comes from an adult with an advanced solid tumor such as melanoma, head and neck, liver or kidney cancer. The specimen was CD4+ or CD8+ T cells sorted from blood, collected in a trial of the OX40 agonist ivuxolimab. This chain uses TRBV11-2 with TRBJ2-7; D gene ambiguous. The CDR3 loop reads CASSREALPGYEQYF. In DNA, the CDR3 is TGTGCCAGCAGCCGAGAGGCCCTCCCTGGCTACGAGCAGTACTTC.